The 11 T cell receptor beta chains presented below share a single source sample, sequenced in a study of OX40 agonist ivuxolimab in advanced cancers. The assay was immunoSEQ multiplex PCR, and TCRdb's table has in-frame clones only and misses some. The data contain 20,000 to 25,000 clones, about 84% of them singletons. Sample: CD4+ or CD8+ T cells sorted from blood, taken in a trial of the OX40 agonist ivuxolimab. All receptors derive from an adult with an advanced solid tumor such as melanoma, head and neck, liver or kidney cancer.

This rearrangement joins TRBV7-7 to TRBJ2-5; D gene uncertain. The CDR3 contains 13 residues. CDR1 and CDR2 from the germline V gene are SSHAT and FNYEAQ (reference sequence). V shed 4 bases and J shed 3 bases, with 9 bases lying between them. The CDR3 region is CASSSRVKETQYF. CDR3 DNA: TGTGCCAGCAGCTCCCGTGTTAAAGAGACCCAGTACTTC.

This clone appeared a single time. V usage is TRBV30 and J usage is TRBJ2-3; 7 bases agree with TRBD2. J gave up 1 base and V 0 bases, and 1 base lay outside the gene matches. CDR3 length: 14 amino acids. CDR1 is GTSNPN and CDR2 is SVGIG in the germline V gene (reference sequence). CDR3 amino acids: CAWSVAGGTDTQYF. The CDR3 DNA reads as TGTGCCTGGAGTGTTGCGGGGGGCACAGATACGCAGTATTTT.

The rearrangement uses TRBV7-9 and TRBJ2-3; D is undetermined. V shed 5 bases and J shed 1 base, with 13 bases lying between them. CDR1 is SEHNR, CDR2 FQNEAQ, per germline (reference sequence). This CDR3 is built from 15 residues. The CDR3 DNA reads TGTGCCAGCAGCCCGGTTGGTTCGGGCACAGATACGCAGTATTTT. It specifies CASSPVGSGTDTQYF.

This clone was seen a few times. This chain connects TRBV6-5 to TRBJ2-7; 7 bases match TRBD1. The CDR3 extends over 13 amino acids. Trimming at V came to 10 bases and at J to 0 bases, leaving 6 bases not matched to a gene. CDR1 MNHEY and CDR2 SVGAGI come from the germline V gene. The CDR3 DNA reads TGTGCCACCGTGAGGGGGCCCTCCTACGAGCAGTACTTC. This translates into CATVRGPSYEQYF.

The chain uses TRBV27 and TRBJ2-3; D gene ambiguous. V was shortened by 7 bases and J by 1 base, with 18 bases between the two germline ends. Germline CDR1 MNHEY, CDR2 SMNVEV (reference sequence). This CDR3 has 16 amino acids. The CDR3 DNA follows: TGTGCCAGCACCTTTGTGTCGGATCCTCGCACAGATACGCAGTATTTT. Amino acids: CASTFVSDPRTDTQYF.

The rearrangement joins TRBV6-6 to TRBJ1-5; 8 bases align to TRBD1. This CDR3 has 13 amino acids. V lost 8 bases and J lost 3; bases outside the gene matches: 3. Germline CDR1 reads MNHNY; CDR2 reads SVGAGI (reference sequence). The CDR3 nucleotides read TGTGCCAGCGGACAGGGCCTCAATCAGCCCCAGCATTTT. Protein product: CASGQGLNQPQHF.

This chain connects TRBV6-6 to TRBJ1-1; D possibly corresponds to TRBD1 (5 bases). This CDR3 region has 10 residues. Germline lookup yields CDR1 MNHNY and CDR2 SVGAGI (reference sequence). Trimming took off 8 bases at V and 5 bases at J, with 6 bases between the two ends. The CDR3 region has the DNA TGTGCCAGCGGGGGGACTGAAGCTTTCTTT. Amino acid sequence: CASGGTEAFF.

This rearrangement joins TRBV6-1 to TRBJ2-7; no definite D call. Looked up from germline, CDR1 is MNHNS and CDR2 is SASEGT. V was pared by 2 bases and J by 0 bases, with 11 bases between. The CDR3 length is 15 residues. Here the CDR3 reads CASSEWPGNSYEQYF. The CDR3 DNA reads TGTGCCAGCAGTGAATGGCCAGGCAACTCCTACGAGCAGTACTTC.

The chain carries TRBV9 and TRBJ2-1; D is uncertain. Germline lookup yields CDR1 SGDLS and CDR2 YYNGEE. The V end was cut by 4 bases, the J end by 8 bases, with 16 bases between. The CDR3 contains 14 residues. This CDR3 reads CASSTALVGDEQFF. Here the CDR3 DNA reads TGTGCCAGCAGCACCGCCTTGGTAGGCGATGAGCAGTTCTTC.

CDR3 nucleotides: TGCGCCAGCAAACCCAGTACCGGGACAGGGAATGGCTACACCTTC. Its protein is CASKPSTGTGNGYTF. This chain links TRBV5-1 with TRBJ1-2, with 9 bases matching TRBD1. Trimming at V came to 6 bases and at J to 6 bases, leaving 12 bases not matched to a gene. The CDR3 has 15 residues. The germline V gene encodes CDR1 SGHRS and CDR2 YFSETQ.

The chain couples TRBV27 to TRBJ1-5; a possible D gene is TRBD1 (5 bases). V was shortened by 5 bases and J by 3 bases, with 11 bases between the two germline ends. CDR1 MNHEY and CDR2 SMNVEV come from the germline V gene (reference sequence). CDR3 length: 14 amino acids. The CDR3 DNA sequence: TGTGCCAGCAGTCTCTCGGGGCACAATCAGCCCCAGCATTTT. Residues: CASSLSGHNQPQHF.